The TCR beta chain described here comes from a study of PD-1 blockade in mismatch repair-deficient tumors (dated 2017 in TCRdb). As for the study more broadly: Between late 2013 and late 2016, the trial enrolled roughly 86 consecutive patients with 11 to 12 types of mismatch repair-deficient cancer, all of whom had received prior treatment and were progressing. Tumor-associated T cell clones in the peripheral blood of patients responding to PD-1 blockade were tracked using deep sequencing of TCR CDR3 regions.

Mismatch repair deficiency in every enrolled patient was established by polymerase chain reaction or immunohistochemistry. TCR sequencing was performed for a few patients who responded to pembrolizumab therapy. The phase II trial prospectively evaluated PD-1 blockade with pembrolizumab in advanced mismatch repair-deficient cancers, independent of tissue of origin. Serial peripheral blood T cell samples were collected before and at multiple times after starting PD-1 blockade. Blood sampling times were expressed in weeks after the first pembrolizumab dose. Counted from cysteine to phenylalanine, this CDR3 has 13 amino acids. The only DNA kept is the CDR3, 39 bases in frame from the first base. CDR1 and CDR2, looked up from the germline V gene (reference sequence), are LNHDA and SQIVND. V is cut back by 6 bases and J by 2 bases, with 3 bases in the junction unmatched. The method was the immunoSEQ multiplex PCR assay. TCRdb limited this immuneACCESS table to in-frame rearrangements with V and J called. A share of clones is missing; checked studies link under half to unresolved V genes, and the rest is unexplained. The sample contains over 100,000 clones, over 65% of them found a single time. The ten biggest clones cover 4.7% of the sample.

As concerns this clone: This clone's antigen is unknown. No much larger clone is present one base from it, and per-base qualities are unavailable. The same CDR3 is also encoded by other DNA sequences in this sample.

Beyond this particular receptor, the publication reports: Clones residing in the tumor, which were often undetectable in blood before treatment, expanded quickly after pembrolizumab and then contracted, generally before radiologic responses.

This TCR was sampled from an adult with mismatch repair-deficient cancer. The chain uses TRBV19 and TRBJ1-1; 7 bases in the middle match TRBD1. Specimen: peripheral blood, collected roughly 13 months after starting pembrolizumab. The DNA sequence reads TGTGCCAGTAGCGGGACAGCAAACACTGAAGCTTTCTTT. Its protein reads: CASSGTANTEAFF.